This T cell receptor beta chain was documented in a study of cytomegalovirus exposure and HLA in healthy donors. Notes on the study in general: The analysis excluded some indistinguishable V segments, including TRBV6-2 and TRBV6-3. HLA alleles were associated with roughly 17,000 TCR beta sequences in a later analysis at 0.05 false discovery rate.

Turning to this clone: The antigen is undetermined.

This CDR3 is 13 amino acids long. The germline V gene encodes CDR1 SGHNT and CDR2 YYREEE (reference sequence). Trimming stripped 2 bases from V and 3 bases from J, with 9 bases between. Both 60 Vbeta primers and 13 Jbeta primers went into the PCR. Data came from immunoSEQ multiplex PCR; TCRdb stores just in-frame clones and leaves some out. The sample has tens of thousands of clones; 75% to 90% are singletons. The V gene is TRBV5-4, the J gene TRBJ2-7; D perhaps matches TRBD1 (6 bases). The origin of this receptor is a woman aged 40 to 55 in good health and CMV-seropositive. Material: PBMCs. CDR3 residues: CASSFPGDYEQYF. The CDR3 DNA reads as TGTGCCAGCAGCTTCCCAGGGGACTACGAGCAGTACTTC.